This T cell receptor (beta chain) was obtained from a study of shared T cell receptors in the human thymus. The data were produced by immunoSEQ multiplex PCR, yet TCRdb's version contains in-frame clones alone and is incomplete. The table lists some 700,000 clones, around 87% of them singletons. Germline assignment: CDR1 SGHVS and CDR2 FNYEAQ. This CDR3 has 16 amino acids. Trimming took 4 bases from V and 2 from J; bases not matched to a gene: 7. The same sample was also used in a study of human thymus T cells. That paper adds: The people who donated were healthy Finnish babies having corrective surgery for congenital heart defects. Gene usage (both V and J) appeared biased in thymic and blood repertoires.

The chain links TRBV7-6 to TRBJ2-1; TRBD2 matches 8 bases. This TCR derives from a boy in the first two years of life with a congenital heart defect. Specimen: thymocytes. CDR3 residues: CASSSTAGETYNEQFF. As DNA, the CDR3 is TGTGCCAGCAGCTCGACAGCGGGGGAAACCTACAATGAGCAGTTCTTC.